This is a list of T cell receptor beta chains from one sample in a study of PD-L1 blockade in urothelial cancer. The data were produced by immunoSEQ multiplex PCR, yet TCRdb's version contains in-frame clones alone and is incomplete. Among roughly 52,000 clones listed, around 84% were seen once. Sequences were derived from PBMCs, sampled around atezolizumab (anti-PD-L1) treatment. The receptor set was obtained from a man aged 50 to 60 with urothelial cancer. CDR3s include the opening cysteine and the closing phenylalanine or tryptophan. A D gene is named only where the DNA matches it firmly.

len	v_gene	d_gene	j_gene	CDR3nt	CDR3aa
13	TRBV27	TRBD1	TRBJ1-5	TGTGCCAGCAGAGAGGACAGGAATCAGCCCCAGCATTTT	CASREDRNQPQHF
16	TRBV21-1	NA	TRBJ2-7	TGTGCCAGCGGCCGGTGCGACAGGGTAAGCTCCTACGAGCAGTACTTC	CASGRCDRVSSYEQYF
17	TRBV7-2	TRBD1	TRBJ1-5	TGTGCCAGCAGCACCCCGACATGGGGACAGGGCAATCAGCCCCAGCATTTT	CASSTPTWGQGNQPQHF
14	TRBV18	NA	TRBJ2-7	TGTGCCAGCTCACCAGGGCTGACAGGCTACGAGCAGTACTTC	CASSPGLTGYEQYF
14	TRBV19	TRBD1	TRBJ1-6	TGTGCCAGTAGTGCTGGGACAGGGCATTCACCCCTCCACTTT	CASSAGTGHSPLHF
13	TRBV29-1	NA	TRBJ2-1	TGCAGCGTTGAAGAGGAGATACAGGATGAGCAGTTCTTC	CSVEEEIQDEQFF
16	TRBV5-1	NA	TRBJ1-2	TGCGCCAGCAGCTTGAATCGACCAACAGGGTCATATGGCTACACCTTC	CASSLNRPTGSYGYTF
15	TRBV15	NA	TRBJ1-2	TGTGCCACCAGCCGCGAAGGGGCTTCTAACTATGGCTACACCTTC	CATSREGASNYGYTF
16	TRBV9	NA	TRBJ2-3	TGTGCCAGCAGCGGACCTGTGGGAGGCGTAGCAGATACGCAGTATTTT	CASSGPVGGVADTQYF
15	TRBV7-2	NA	TRBJ2-7	TGTGCCAGCAGCTTAGATGGCTCTGGCAACTACGAGCAGTACTTC	CASSLDGSGNYEQYF
15	TRBV27	TRBD2	TRBJ2-5	TGTGCCAGCAGCGCCTTTTGGGAGGGCCAAGAGACCCAGTACTTC	CASSAFWEGQETQYF
14	TRBV6-5	NA	TRBJ2-7	TGTGCCAGCAGAATAACAGGGTCTTCAGGCGAGCAGTACTTC	CASRITGSSGEQYF
16	TRBV5-8	TRBD1	TRBJ2-1	TGTGCCAGCAGCTCCTACGTGCGACAGGGGGTCAATGAGCAGTTCTTC	CASSSYVRQGVNEQFF
15	TRBV21-1	NA	TRBJ2-7	TGTGCCAGCAGCAATCGGAGGACGTACTCCTACGAGCAGTACTTC	CASSNRRTYSYEQYF
15	TRBV6-6	TRBD1	TRBJ1-3	TGTGCCAGCAGTTACACGACAGGGCCTGGAAACACCATATATTTT	CASSYTTGPGNTIYF
16	TRBV7-9	TRBD1	TRBJ1-2	TGTGCCAGCAGCTTATCGCAGGGGGCACCTAACTATGGCTACACCTTC	CASSLSQGAPNYGYTF
13	TRBV6-5	TRBD1	TRBJ2-5	TGTGCCAGCAGGACAGGGGGGCAAGAGACCCAGTACTTC	CASRTGGQETQYF
14	TRBV7-2	NA	TRBJ2-1	TGTGCCAGCAGCTTAGGGGGGCCCTGGGATGAGCAGTTCTTC	CASSLGGPWDEQFF
15	TRBV4-3	TRBD1	TRBJ1-5	TGCGCCAGCAGCCAACGGACAGGGTCTAATCAGCCCCAGCATTTT	CASSQRTGSNQPQHF
19	TRBV7-2	NA	TRBJ2-7	TGTGCCAGCAGCTTAGGGGCCACCGGCCCGCCACCGGCCTCCTACGAGCAGTACTTC	CASSLGATGPPPASYEQYF
15	TRBV10-2	TRBD1	TRBJ2-3	TGCGCCAGCAGCCCTCGGGACAGAAGCACAGATACGCAGTATTTT	CASSPRDRSTDTQYF
15	TRBV4-2	TRBD1	TRBJ2-1	TGTGCCAGCAGCCAAGGGGACAGGGACTACAATGAGCAGTTCTTC	CASSQGDRDYNEQFF
13	TRBV19	NA	TRBJ2-7	TGTGCCAGTAGTAGCGGGCACCCCTACGAGCAGTACTTC	CASSSGHPYEQYF
17	TRBV11-2	TRBD1	TRBJ1-5	TGTGCCAGCAGCTTAGGAACCGGGACAGGGGGGAATCAGCCCCAGCATTTT	CASSLGTGTGGNQPQHF